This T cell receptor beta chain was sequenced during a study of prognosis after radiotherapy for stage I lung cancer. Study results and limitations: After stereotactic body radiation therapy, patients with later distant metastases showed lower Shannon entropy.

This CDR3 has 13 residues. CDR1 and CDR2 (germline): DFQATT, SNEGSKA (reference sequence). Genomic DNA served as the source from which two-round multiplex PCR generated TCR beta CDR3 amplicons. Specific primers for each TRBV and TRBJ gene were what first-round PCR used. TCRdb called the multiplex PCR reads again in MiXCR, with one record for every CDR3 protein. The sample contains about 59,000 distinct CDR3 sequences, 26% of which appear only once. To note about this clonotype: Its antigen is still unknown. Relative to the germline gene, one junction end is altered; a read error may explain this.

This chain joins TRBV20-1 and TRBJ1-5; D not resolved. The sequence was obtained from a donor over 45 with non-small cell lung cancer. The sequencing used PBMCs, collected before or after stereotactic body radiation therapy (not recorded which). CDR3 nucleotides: TGCAGTGCTAGAGATCAATGTTTTCAGCCCCGGCATTTT. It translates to CSARDQCFQPRHF.